Reported below is one T cell receptor (beta chain). Its antigen is unidentified. CD45RO-negative cells were positively selected for CCR7, leaving out terminally differentiated effector memory CD45RA+ cells. Donors had no recently reported acute infections or vaccinations and were HIV-negative. The record originates from a study of shared clonotypes between healthy human individuals. The study's findings and limits: Generally, estimated richness proved larger in naive subsets than it did in memory subsets.

Deep-level settings were used for running the assay. Across several immunoSEQ plates, the genomic DNA of each subset was split evenly. Measured with immunoSEQ multiplex PCR; TCRdb has only the in-frame clones, and not every one. The data show around 2,100,000 clones, about 95% seen once. CDR1 and CDR2 (germline): SGHVS, FNYEAQ. This CDR3 has 15 amino acids. Between the trimmed V and J ends, which lost 2 bases and 9 bases, there was a span of 14 bases. Material: naive CD8+ T cells sorted from blood. This clonotype was sampled from a man aged 18 to 35 in good health. The chain uses TRBV7-6 and TRBJ1-6; D gene uncertain. The CDR3, as DNA: TGTGCCAGCAGCTTACTGAGGGCATCAGGTTCACCCCTCCACTTT. This codes for CASSLLRASGSPLHF.